This T cell receptor (beta chain) was retrieved from a study of blood T cell repertoires in COVID-19. Study context: There were acute and convalescent COVID-19 samples, and they came from the United States, Italy and Spain.

The method was immunoSEQ multiplex PCR; TCRdb's version includes in-frame clones alone and lacks a portion of them. The data show around 290,000 clones, 86% seen once. The germline CDR1 and CDR2 sequences are MNHEY and SMNVEV (reference sequence). The CDR3 length is 15 residues. With V trimmed by 3 bases and J by 9 bases, 9 bases remained unmatched. The genes are TRBV27 and TRBJ1-5, with TRBD1 matching over 9 bases. The receptor's source is a woman aged 18-29 years who had recovered from COVID-19. Sequencing input: PBMCs or T cells enriched from blood (not recorded which). The CDR3 sequence: CASSLGWTGARPQHF. The CDR3 region has the DNA TGTGCCAGCAGTTTGGGGTGGACAGGGGCTCGGCCCCAGCATTTT.